This passage covers 8 T cell receptor beta chains from one sample sequenced in a study of T cells in Graves' hyperthyroidism and ophthalmopathy (dated by TCRdb to 2018 to 2020). The method behind the library was multiplex PCR. Sequencing was carried out with an Illumina HiSeq 2000. TCR beta CDR3 regions were amplified from RNA transcripts. The TCR CDR3 was subjected to a first round of RT-PCR using the HTBI primer set and the Qiagen OneStep RT-PCR kit. The public reads were quality trimmed at Q25 with fastp and then assembled into clones with MiXCR by TCRdb, keeping productive beta chains. CDR3 protein duplicates are merged, each entry listing the most common genes and DNA. Present in this sample are approximately 870,000 distinct CDR3 sequences, roughly 40% of which were seen just once. The ten biggest clones cover 8% to 9% of the sample. The sample was blood. The receptors here all came from a man between 18 and 35 years old with Graves' hyperthyroidism.

This chain joins TRBV5-1 and TRBJ2-3, with 8 bases aligning to TRBD2. The CDR3 length is 15 residues. V was pared by 0 bases and J by 5 bases, with 5 bases of the junction left unmatched. Germline V lookup: CDR1 SGHRS, CDR2 YFSETQ. CDR3 nucleotides: TGCGCCAGCAGCTTGGCCGGGACTAGAGGAGATACGCAGTATTTT. It yields the protein CASSLAGTRGDTQYF. The full variable domain, rest sourced from reference TRBV5-1 and TRBJ2-3, is KAGVTQTPRYLIKTRGQQVTLSCSPISGHRSVSWYQQTPGQGLQFLFEYFSETQRNKGNFPGRFSGRQFSNSRSEMNVSTLELGDSALYLCASSLAGTRGDTQYFGPGTRLTVL.

The chain uses TRBV29-1 and TRBJ2-5; 7 bases fit TRBD1. The V gene's germline CDR1 is SQVTM and CDR2 ANQGSEA. CDR3 size: 12 residues. The J segment lost 4 bases and the V segment lost 5 bases, leaving 4 bases of the junction unmatched. CDR3 sequence: CSVFAGGETQYF. The CDR3 coding sequence is TGCAGCGTTTTTGCAGGGGGAGAGACCCAGTACTTC.

This clonotype occurred many times. The V and J genes are TRBV7-9 and TRBJ1-5, with TRBD1 matching 9 bases. J gave up 7 bases and V 5 bases, and 9 bases lay outside the gene matches. Germline V CDR1 and CDR2: SEHNR, FQNEAQ (reference sequence). There are 15 residues in the CDR3. The chain's CDR3 is CASSPGQGKEQPQHF. The CDR3 nucleotides read TGTGCCAGCAGCCCGGGACAGGGAAAAGAGCAGCCCCAGCATTTT.

This clonotype was counted many times. This CDR3 is CSARDPSLSETQYF. The CDR3 nucleotides are TGCAGTGCTAGAGATCCGAGCCTTTCGGAGACCCAGTACTTC. The chain recombines TRBV20-1 with TRBJ2-5; unclear D gene. The germline V gene encodes CDR1 DFQATT and CDR2 SNEGSKA (reference sequence). V was trimmed by 0 bases and J by 5 bases, leaving 13 bases between them. This CDR3 is built from 14 residues.

The chain carries TRBV2 and TRBJ2-7, with TRBD1 matching over 9 bases. J gave up 4 bases and V 7 bases, and 11 bases lay outside the gene matches. The germline V gene has CDR1 SNHLY and CDR2 FYNNEI. CDR3 length: 15 amino acids. CDR3 DNA: TGTGCCAGCAACCTCGACAGGGGGTCGTCGTACGAGCAGTACTTC. This sequence encodes CASNLDRGSSYEQYF.

This chain connects TRBV20-1 to TRBJ2-7; D call uncertain. V lost 2 bases, J lost 0 bases, and 14 bases lay in between. The CDR3 totals 15 residues. Per the germline V gene, CDR1 is DFQATT and CDR2 is SNEGSKA (reference sequence). Here the CDR3 DNA reads TGCAGTGCTAGACATCCAGGCTACCCCTCCTACGAGCAGTACTTC. Protein: CSARHPGYPSYEQYF.

This sequence joins TRBV6-4 and TRBJ2-3; no firm D call. The germline V gene has CDR1 MRHNA and CDR2 SNTAGT. V dropped 6 bases and J dropped 4 bases, with 23 bases sitting between them. This CDR3 has 17 amino acids. CDR3 coding DNA: TGTGCCAGCAGGACAACGAGAAGGATAGGGTTGGCAGATACGCAGTATTTT. Residues: CASRTTRRIGLADTQYF.

V is TRBV25-1 and J is TRBJ2-7; 7 nucleotides match TRBD2. The CDR3 is 15 amino acids. Per germline, CDR1 MGHDK and CDR2 SYGVNS. The J segment lost 4 bases and the V segment lost 6 bases, leaving 12 bases of the junction unmatched. In DNA, the CDR3 is TGTGCCAGCAGCCGGGGGGACGGGGATGATTACGAGCAGTACTTC. Protein product: CASSRGDGDDYEQYF.